The 19 T cell receptor beta chains reported below all come from one sample, sequenced in a study of cytotoxic CD8 clonotypes in ibrutinib-treated CLL. Measured with immunoSEQ multiplex PCR; TCRdb has only the in-frame clones, and not every one. This sample has more than 9,000 clones, with approximately 67% found just once. The material sequenced was PBMCs, taken before ibrutinib treatment. The receptor set was obtained from a human donor with chronic lymphocytic leukemia.

The gene calls are TRBV29-1 and TRBJ2-7; a weak D match, TRBD1 (5 bases). The CDR3 has 12 residues. The V gene lost 6 bases and the J gene lost 2 bases, with 11 bases spanning the gap. In germline, CDR1 is SQVTM, CDR2 ANQGSEA. In nucleotides, the CDR3 is TGCAGCGTCCGAACAGGCGCCTACGAGCAGTACTTC. This translates into CSVRTGAYEQYF.

This clone turned up a few times. V usage is TRBV4-3 and J usage is TRBJ1-2, with D perhaps matching TRBD1 (5 bases). Trimming removed 1 base from V and 2 bases from J, with 11 bases in between. Germline assignment: CDR1 LGHNA and CDR2 YSLEER. The CDR3 has 15 amino acids. The CDR3 DNA reads as TGCGCCAGCAGCCAAGCTCGGGGGTCCAACTATGGCTACACCTTC. Protein product: CASSQARGSNYGYTF.

This chain joins TRBV7-2 and TRBJ2-7; D is ambiguous. Per germline, CDR1 SGHTA and CDR2 FQGNSA. Trimming removed 3 bases at V and 7 bases at J, with 13 bases between. The CDR3 runs to 13 residues. The CDR3 reads CASSFDRNGEQYF. The DNA of the CDR3 is TGTGCCAGCAGCTTTGACCGAAATGGAGAGCAGTACTTC.

This clone was detected a few times. The V call is TRBV2, the J call TRBJ2-2; D remains unclear. Between the trimmed V and J ends, which lost 5 bases and 9 bases, there was a span of 10 bases. Germline CDR1 and CDR2: SNHLY and FYNNEI. CDR3 size: 12 residues. The CDR3, as DNA: TGTGCCAGCAGTCACCAGGAGTGGGAGCTGTTTTTT. This sequence encodes CASSHQEWELFF. The variable domain in full, with the rest retrieved from reference TRBV2 and TRBJ2-2, is EPEVTQTPSHQVTQMGQEVILRCVPISNHLYFYWYRQILGQKVEFLVSFYNNEISEKSEIFDDQFSVERPDGSNFTLKIRSTKLEDSAMYFCASSHQEWELFFGEGSRLTVL.

This chain links TRBV7-9 with TRBJ1-5; TRBD1 might be the D (6 bases). Germline CDR1 SEHNR, CDR2 FQNEAQ (reference sequence). This CDR3 comprises 15 residues. V gave up 5 bases and J gave up 5 bases, with 16 bases separating them. The CDR3 reads CASSDGQFRDQPQHF. The CDR3 nucleotides are TGTGCCAGCAGCGACGGACAGTTTAGGGATCAGCCCCAGCATTTT.

The rearrangement uses TRBV5-1 and TRBJ2-1; 8 bases map to TRBD2. CDR3 length equals 15 residues. The trim removed 4 bases at V and 0 bases at J, leaving 3 bases unmatched. In germline, CDR1 is SGHRS, CDR2 YFSETQ. For the CDR3, the DNA is TGCGCCAGCAGCGTAAGCGGGAGCTCCTACAATGAGCAGTTCTTC. The encoded protein is CASSVSGSSYNEQFF.

This clone was detected only a few times. This chain links TRBV10-2 with TRBJ2-5; 9 positions agree with TRBD1. This CDR3 has 15 amino acids. V lost 2 bases and J lost 2; bases outside the gene matches: 3. The germline gives CDR1 WSHSY, CDR2 SAAADI. The CDR3 DNA follows: TGCGCCAGCAGTGAGCCGACAGGGGGTCAAGAGACCCAGTACTTC. Translated, it gives CASSEPTGGQETQYF.

V and J are TRBV6-6 and TRBJ2-5; D possibly corresponds to TRBD1 (8 bases). The CDR3 is 15 residues long. V lost 2 bases and J lost 4, with 14 bases in between. The germline V gene encodes CDR1 MNHNY and CDR2 SVGAGI (reference sequence). For the CDR3, the DNA is TGTGCCAGCAGTTACACCAACAGGGGGGGAGAGACCCAGTACTTC. Amino acid sequence: CASSYTNRGGETQYF.

The chain links TRBV4-1 to TRBJ1-3, with 12 nucleotides matching TRBD1. The CDR3 contains 19 residues. Germline V CDR1 and CDR2: MGHRA, YSYEKL. J gave up 2 bases and V 0 bases, and 8 bases lay outside the gene matches. The CDR3 protein is CASSQDRLRDRGPGNTIYF. CDR3 bases: TGCGCCAGCAGCCAAGACCGCCTCCGGGACAGGGGGCCTGGAAACACCATATATTTT.

This sequence joins TRBV27 and TRBJ1-3, with 7 bases identical to TRBD1. The CDR3 extends over 15 amino acids. Germline CDR1 MNHEY, CDR2 SMNVEV (reference sequence). V gave up 6 bases and J gave up 0 bases; unmatched junction bases: 5. DNA for the CDR3: TGTGCCAGCAGACTACAGGGGATCTCTGGAAACACCATATATTTT. This codes for CASRLQGISGNTIYF.

This clone has just a few counts. V gene TRBV20-1 combines with J gene TRBJ1-1, with D hard to call. The V gene's germline CDR1 is DFQATT and CDR2 SNEGSKA (reference sequence). With 6 bases removed from V and 1 base from J, the gap between germline ends came to 3 bases. The CDR3 consists of 10 residues. CDR3 bases: TGCAGTGCAAGGAACACTGAAGCTTTCTTT. Protein sequence: CSARNTEAFF.

This clone was counted only a few times. V is TRBV2 and J is TRBJ1-5; a weak D match, TRBD1 (5 bases). The length of the CDR3 is 18 residues. The V end lost 3 bases, the J end lost 0 bases, and 18 bases lay between the germline ends. CDR1 and CDR2 (germline): SNHLY, FYNNEI. CDR3 bases: TGTGCCAGCAGTGACGTTCGTCAGGGTAGTATTAGCAATCAGCCCCAGCATTTT. Amino acid sequence: CASSDVRQGSISNQPQHF.

V is TRBV5-1 and J is TRBJ2-3; D gene ambiguous. The CDR3 extends over 14 amino acids. The V and J ends lost 4 bases and 1 base respectively, with 10 bases between them. Per the germline V gene, CDR1 is SGHRS and CDR2 is YFSETQ. As DNA, the CDR3 is TGCGCCAGCAGCCCCGAGGACGGCACAGATACGCAGTATTTT. Translation gives CASSPEDGTDTQYF.

This chain connects TRBV19 to TRBJ2-3; 7 bases are a match to TRBD2. With 3 bases clipped from V and 5 bases from J, the junction kept 5 bases outside the gene matches. Germline V lookup: CDR1 LNHDA, CDR2 SQIVND (reference sequence). The CDR3 extends over 14 amino acids. The CDR3 loop reads CASSIRGRGDTQYF. The CDR3, as DNA: TGTGCCAGTAGTATCCGGGGGAGGGGAGATACGCAGTATTTT.

This sequence joins TRBV27 and TRBJ2-5, with TRBD2 matching 10 bases. The CDR3 contains 14 residues. Germline V gene data show CDR1 as MNHEY and CDR2 as SMNVEV (reference sequence). Trimming removed 6 bases from V and 6 bases from J; junction bases left unmatched: 7. This CDR3 reads CASRLAGDYQTQYF. Written as DNA, the CDR3 is TGTGCCAGCAGGCTAGCGGGGGACTACCAGACCCAGTACTTC.

This clone was seen a handful of times. The genes are TRBV7-8 and TRBJ1-2, with 7 bases that match TRBD1. The V gene end was trimmed by 5 bases and the J gene end by 1 base; junction bases not matched to a gene: 13. The V gene's germline CDR1 is SGHVS and CDR2 FQNEAQ. The CDR3 spans 17 residues. This CDR3 reads CASSERDSQPFNYGYTF. CDR3 in DNA: TGTGCCAGCAGCGAAAGGGACAGTCAACCTTTTAACTATGGCTACACCTTC. Using reference TRBV7-8 and TRBJ1-2 for the parts outside the CDR3, the full variable domain is GAGVSQSPRYKVAKRGQDVALRCDPISGHVSLFWYQQALGQGPEFLTYFQNEAQLDKSGLPSDRFFAERPEGSVSTLKIQRTQQEDSAVYLCASSERDSQPFNYGYTFGSGTRLTVV.

V is TRBV15 and J is TRBJ1-5; a weak D match, TRBD1 (5 bases). The length of the CDR3 is 16 residues. Trimming pared 1 base from V and 4 bases from J, leaving 14 bases between. Germline assignment: CDR1 LNHNV and CDR2 YYDKDF (reference sequence). DNA of the CDR3: TGTGCCACCAGCAGAGCTGGGACCGCGCCGAATCAGCCCCAGCATTTT. This gives the protein CATSRAGTAPNQPQHF. The variable domain in full, with the rest retrieved from reference TRBV15 and TRBJ1-5, is DAMVIQNPRYQVTQFGKPVTLSCSQTLNHNVMYWYQQKSSQAPKLLFHYYDKDFNNEADTPDNFQSRRPNTSFCFLDIRSPGLGDTAMYLCATSRAGTAPNQPQHFGDGTRLSIL.

The chain combines TRBV9 with TRBJ1-2; TRBD1 is a possible D gene (5 bases). Deletions cut 3 bases from V and 2 bases from J, with 14 bases between. This CDR3 spans 15 amino acids. Germline CDR1 and CDR2: SGDLS and YYNGEE. Here the CDR3 DNA reads TGTGCCAGCAGCGCCCGGGGGACCGGGAACTATGGCTACACCTTC. Residues: CASSARGTGNYGYTF.

The rearrangement joins TRBV11-3 to TRBJ2-7, with D perhaps TRBD1 (6 bases). Trimming took 2 bases from V and 0 from J, leaving 8 bases between them. CDR3 size: 14 residues. Germline lookup yields CDR1 SGHNT and CDR2 YENEEA. CDR3 amino acids: CASSLLQGSYEQYF. The CDR3 nucleotides read TGTGCCAGCAGCTTATTACAGGGCTCCTACGAGCAGTACTTC.